These 26 T cell receptor beta chains were sequenced from one sample in a study of T cells in Graves' hyperthyroidism and ophthalmopathy. Regions amplified from RNA transcripts were the TCR beta CDR3 regions. HTBI primers were used for first-round RT-PCR of the TCR CDR3. TCRdb passed the multiplex PCR reads through MiXCR, listing each CDR3 protein once. The sample contains about 580,000 distinct CDR3 sequences, about half of which appear only once. The sample consisted of peripheral blood or thyroid tissue (not recorded which). These receptors all come from a woman between 18 and 29 years old with Graves' hyperthyroidism.

The chain carries TRBV6-5 and TRBJ2-7; TRBD2 matches at 10 bases. Germline trimming cut 3 bases from V and 3 bases from J; bases unmatched to any gene: 2. Germline CDR1 reads MNHEY; CDR2 reads SVGAGI. The CDR3 is made up of 14 amino acids. CDR3 sequence (DNA): TGTGCCAGCAGTTATACTAGCGGGGACTACGAGCAGTACTTC. It is translated as CASSYTSGDYEQYF.

This sequence joins TRBV11-1 and TRBJ2-3; D not certain. There are 12 residues in the CDR3. Germline V gives CDR1 SGHAT, CDR2 FQDESV (reference sequence). The ends were cut back, 4 bases at V and 4 bases at J, with 6 bases in the middle. The CDR3 protein is CASSSLPDTQYF. As DNA, the CDR3 is TGTGCCAGCAGCTCACTCCCAGATACGCAGTATTTT.

This clonotype was picked up many times. This chain uses TRBV29-1 with TRBJ1-2, with D unresolved. Germline V gene data show CDR1 as SQVTM and CDR2 as ANQGSEA. Between the trimmed V and J ends, which lost 0 bases and 4 bases, there was a span of 6 bases. This CDR3 has 12 residues. Here the CDR3 DNA reads TGCAGCGTTGAAGACAGCTCCTATGGCTACACCTTC. Translating gives CSVEDSSYGYTF.

This sequence joins TRBV24-1 and TRBJ2-1; 14 bases match TRBD2. The CDR3 consists of 20 residues. Trimming at V came to 5 bases and at J to 4 bases, leaving 15 bases not matched to a gene. CDR1 is KGHDR and CDR2 is SFDVKD in the germline V gene. CDR3 protein: CATSALDSLGLAGEYNEQFF. In DNA, the CDR3 is TGTGCCACCAGTGCCCTTGACAGCCTGGGACTAGCGGGAGAGTACAATGAGCAGTTCTTC.

The rearrangement uses TRBV7-3 and TRBJ2-3; 9 bases fit TRBD2. The CDR3 sequence is 15 residues long. V shed 4 bases, J shed 4 bases, and the junction held 6 bases outside the gene matches. Germline CDR1 reads SGHTA; CDR2 reads FQGTGA. CDR3 DNA sequence: TGTGCCAGCAGCTCTTTAGCGGGAGTGGCAGATACGCAGTATTTT. Protein product: CASSSLAGVADTQYF.

This CDR3 reads CSARGGIRETQYF. CDR3 DNA: TGCAGTGCTAGAGGCGGGATTCGAGAGACCCAGTACTTC. This chain links TRBV20-1 with TRBJ2-5, with a tentative D call TRBD2 (6 bases). Germline assignment: CDR1 DFQATT and CDR2 SNEGSKA (reference sequence). There are 13 residues in the CDR3. The germline V and J ends were trimmed by 1 base and 4 bases, with 10 bases remaining between them.

This clonotype was counted many times. The chain links TRBV5-1 to TRBJ1-4; perhaps TRBD1 as D (5 bases). The V end lost 7 bases, the J end lost 7 bases, and 14 bases lay between the germline ends. The germline V gene has CDR1 SGHRS and CDR2 YFSETQ. This CDR3 comprises 13 residues. The CDR3, as DNA: TGCGCCAGCGGCGCCCTTGGGGGTGAAAAACTGTTTTTT. Encoded protein: CASGALGGEKLFF.

Concerning this clonotype: Just one base apart from a much larger clone, this may be a read error. This rearrangement joins TRBV6-2 or TRBV6-3 to TRBJ2-7; 12 bases are shared with TRBD1. Germline V gives CDR1 MNHEY, CDR2 SVGEGT. The trim removed 6 bases at V and 5 bases at J, leaving 8 bases unmatched. The CDR3 spans 15 residues. The CDR3 reads CASSQTGTGGNEQYF. The DNA for the CDR3 is TGTGCCAGCAGCCAAACCGGGACAGGGGGCAACGAGCAGTACTTC.

The rearrangement links TRBV7-6 to TRBJ1-3, with 7 bases lining up with TRBD1. CDR3 length: 14 residues. The germline V gene has CDR1 SGHVS and CDR2 FNYEAQ. V was pared by 5 bases and J by 4 bases, with 5 bases of the junction left unmatched. This CDR3 reads CASSQPGQGNTIYF. Here the CDR3 DNA reads TGTGCCAGCAGCCAGCCGGGACAGGGAAACACCATATATTTT.

The gene calls are TRBV29-1 and TRBJ2-5; 7 nucleotides match TRBD1. J was trimmed by 1 base and V by 1 base; bases with no gene match: 6. The V gene's germline CDR1 is SQVTM and CDR2 ANQGSEA. This CDR3 comprises 15 residues. Here the CDR3 reads CSVEVVQGSQETQYF. CDR3 coding DNA: TGCAGCGTTGAAGTGGTACAGGGGAGCCAAGAGACCCAGTACTTC.

The sample holds one count of this clonotype. It may be a read error: a sequence one base away is much more abundant. The genes are TRBV19 and TRBJ1-1; D remains unclear. Per the germline V gene, CDR1 is LNHDA and CDR2 is SQIVND (reference sequence). The CDR3 has 15 residues. Between the trimmed V and J ends, which lost 5 bases and 1 base, there was a span of 14 bases. The CDR3 DNA follows: TGTGCCAGTAGTGCCCACTGGGGTAGGAACACTGAAGCTTTCTTT. It specifies CASSAHWGRNTEAFF.

Many counts were recorded for this clonotype. V and J are TRBV7-9 and TRBJ1-2, with TRBD1 as a possible D gene (6 bases). Germline V gene lookup returns CDR1 SEHNR and CDR2 FQNEAQ (reference sequence). This CDR3 contains 16 residues. Trimming pared 5 bases from V and 1 base from J, leaving 17 bases between. The CDR3, as DNA: TGTGCCAGCAGCCCACCCCCGGGACATCATAACTATGGCTACACCTTC. This translates into CASSPPPGHHNYGYTF. Using reference TRBV7-9 and TRBJ1-2 for the parts outside the CDR3, the full variable domain is DTGVSQNPRHKITKRGQNVTFRCDPISEHNRLYWYRQTLGQGPEFLTYFQNEAQLEKSRLLSDRFSAERPKGSFSTLEIQRTEQGDSAMYLCASSPPPGHHNYGYTFGSGTRLTVV.

J is TRBJ2-5 and V is TRBV7-2, with 10 bases aligning to TRBD1. The CDR3 is made up of 18 amino acids. CDR1 is SGHTA and CDR2 is FQGNSA in the germline V gene. V shed 5 bases and J 0 bases; nucleotides not matched to a gene: 12. CDR3 nucleotide sequence: TGTGCCAGCAGCATGCAGGGACAGGGGAATGCGTACCAAGAGACCCAGTACTTC. Its translation is CASSMQGQGNAYQETQYF. The full variable domain, rest sourced from reference TRBV7-2 and TRBJ2-5, is GAGVSQSPSNKVTEKGKDVELRCDPISGHTALYWYRQSLGQGLEFLIYFQGNSAPDKSGLPSDRFSAERTGGSVSTLTIQRTQQEDSAVYLCASSMQGQGNAYQETQYFGPGTRLLVL.

This clonotype showed up many times. The V gene is TRBV29-1, the J gene TRBJ2-7; no definite D call. This CDR3 has 13 amino acids. The V and J ends lost 4 bases and 4 bases respectively, with 14 bases between them. Germline V gene sequence: CDR1 SQVTM, CDR2 ANQGSEA. The CDR3 region is CSVGGVGRYEQYF. The CDR3 bases are TGCAGCGTTGGCGGCGTGGGTCGTTACGAGCAGTACTTC.

This clonotype was found a few times. This chain links TRBV4-2 with TRBJ2-7; D uncertain. Trimming pared 3 bases from V and 4 bases from J, leaving 13 bases between. Per the germline V gene, CDR1 is LGHNA and CDR2 is YNFKEQ. CDR3 length equals 14 residues. The CDR3 is CASSQVEEPYEQYF. The CDR3 DNA follows: TGTGCCAGCAGCCAGGTCGAAGAGCCTTACGAGCAGTACTTC.

Concerning this clonotype itself: This sequence may be a read error, since a much larger clone differs from it by one base. The chain uses TRBV5-6 and TRBJ1-2; possibly TRBD1 for D (6 bases). This CDR3 region has 15 residues. In germline, CDR1 is SGHDT, CDR2 YYEEEE. Trimming cost V 4 bases and J 4 bases, with 17 bases left between them. CDR3 residues: CASSQFPGHSYGYTF. Written as DNA, the CDR3 is TGTGCCAGCAGCCAATTTCCGGGACATTCCTATGGCTACACCTTC.

This clonotype was detected only a few times. The CDR3, as DNA: TGTGCCTGGAGTCGGTCCTACGAGCAGTACTTC. Translating it yields CAWSRSYEQYF. The rearrangement links TRBV30 to TRBJ2-7; D not resolved. The V end lost 2 bases, the J end lost 1 base, and 3 bases lay between the germline ends. The CDR3 length is 11 residues. From germline, CDR1 is GTSNPN and CDR2 SVGIG (reference sequence). The whole variable domain, filled in from reference TRBV30 and TRBJ2-7, reads SQTIHQWPATLVQPVGSPLSLECTVEGTSNPNLYWYRQAAGRGLQLLFYSVGIGQISSEVPQNLSASRPQDRQFILSSKKLLLSDSGFYLCAWSRSYEQYFGPGTRLTVT.

This clonotype was recorded once. The chain combines TRBV4-3 with TRBJ2-7; 11 nucleotides align to TRBD2. The CDR3 totals 14 residues. V lost 3 bases to trimming and J lost 6 bases; unmatched junction nucleotides: 4. Germline assignment: CDR1 LGHNA and CDR2 YSLEER. In DNA form, the CDR3 reads TGCGCCAGCAGCCACACCCTAGCGGGAGGCGAGCAGTACTTC. It yields the protein CASSHTLAGGEQYF.

This clonotype has a count of ten or more. The gene calls are TRBV19 and TRBJ2-7, with D perhaps assigned TRBD1 or TRBD2 (5 bases each). Per germline, CDR1 LNHDA and CDR2 SQIVND (reference sequence). The length of the CDR3 is 12 residues. V was cut by 9 bases and J by 0 bases, with 9 bases left in between. The CDR3 here is CASGTGSYEQYF. The CDR3 DNA sequence: TGTGCCAGCGGGACGGGCTCCTACGAGCAGTACTTC.

The V and J genes are TRBV19 and TRBJ2-4; TRBD2 matches 10 bases. The CDR3 loop spans 15 amino acids. V shed 7 bases and J 7 bases; nucleotides not matched to a gene: 10. Germline V lookup: CDR1 LNHDA, CDR2 SQIVND (reference sequence). The CDR3 DNA sequence: TGTGCCAGTAATTTTCTAGCGGGAGAGGGGAACATTCAGTACTTC. Amino acid sequence: CASNFLAGEGNIQYF.

This clonotype has ten or more counts. This chain connects TRBV29-1 to TRBJ2-2; maybe TRBD2 (5 bases). This CDR3 comprises 14 residues. The germline CDR1 and CDR2 sequences are SQVTM and ANQGSEA. V lost 4 bases, J lost 5 bases, and 14 bases lay in between. CDR3 protein: CSVAGEWKTGELFF. As DNA, the CDR3 is TGCAGCGTTGCCGGGGAATGGAAAACCGGGGAGCTGTTTTTT.

There are many counts of this clonotype. The chain uses TRBV12-3 or TRBV12-4 and TRBJ1-5; unclear D gene. Trimming left V 4 bases short and J 5 bases short, with 12 bases between. CDR3 size: 14 residues. CDR3 nucleotide sequence: TGTGCCAGCAGTTCAGCGAGTTTTGATCAGCCCCAGCATTTT. This sequence encodes CASSSASFDQPQHF.

Concerning this clonotype itself: This may stem from a read error, because a much larger clone lies one nucleotide away. V is TRBV4-3 and J is TRBJ2-7; possibly TRBD2 for D (5 bases). Deletions cut 6 bases from V and 6 bases from J, with 15 bases between. This CDR3 is 13 amino acids long. The germline V gene encodes CDR1 LGHNA and CDR2 YSLEER. This CDR3 is CASSTGISGEQYF. CDR3 nucleotides: TGCGCCAGCAGTACCGGGATAAGCGGCGAGCAGTACTTC.

This clonotype has only one observation. The J gene is TRBJ2-7, the V gene TRBV29-1; D might be TRBD2 (7 bases). CDR3 length: 11 amino acids. With 7 bases removed from V and 4 bases from J, the gap between germline ends came to 11 bases. CDR1 and CDR2 from the germline V gene are SQVTM and ANQGSEA. CDR3 bases: TGCAGCGGGGGAGGGGGGTACGAGCAGTACTTC. Amino acid sequence: CSGGGGYEQYF.

This clonotype was picked up many times. This chain joins TRBV12-3 or TRBV12-4 and TRBJ2-2; 8 bases match TRBD1. The CDR3 loop spans 16 amino acids. With 3 bases clipped from V and 5 bases from J, the junction kept 8 bases outside the gene matches. In nucleotides, the CDR3 is TGTGCCAGCAGTTTCCCGAGGGACAGGTCTACCGGGGAGCTGTTTTTT. It specifies CASSFPRDRSTGELFF.

In its sample, this clonotype was seen many times. The chain has TRBV11-3 and TRBJ1-1; no reliable D call. Looked up from germline, CDR1 is SGHNT and CDR2 is YENEEA. The CDR3 is 15 residues long. Trimming took off 5 bases at V and 0 bases at J, with 13 bases between the two ends. The CDR3 region has the DNA TGTGCCAGCAGCCCCGCGCGAGGATTGAACACTGAAGCTTTCTTT. Encoded protein: CASSPARGLNTEAFF. Together with reference TRBV11-3 and TRBJ1-1, the CDR3 gives the full variable domain: EAGVVQSPRYKIIEKKQPVAFWCNPISGHNTLYWYLQNLGQGPELLIRYENEEAVDDSQLPKDRFSAERLKGVDSTLKIQPAELGDSAVYLCASSPARGLNTEAFFGQGTRLTVV.